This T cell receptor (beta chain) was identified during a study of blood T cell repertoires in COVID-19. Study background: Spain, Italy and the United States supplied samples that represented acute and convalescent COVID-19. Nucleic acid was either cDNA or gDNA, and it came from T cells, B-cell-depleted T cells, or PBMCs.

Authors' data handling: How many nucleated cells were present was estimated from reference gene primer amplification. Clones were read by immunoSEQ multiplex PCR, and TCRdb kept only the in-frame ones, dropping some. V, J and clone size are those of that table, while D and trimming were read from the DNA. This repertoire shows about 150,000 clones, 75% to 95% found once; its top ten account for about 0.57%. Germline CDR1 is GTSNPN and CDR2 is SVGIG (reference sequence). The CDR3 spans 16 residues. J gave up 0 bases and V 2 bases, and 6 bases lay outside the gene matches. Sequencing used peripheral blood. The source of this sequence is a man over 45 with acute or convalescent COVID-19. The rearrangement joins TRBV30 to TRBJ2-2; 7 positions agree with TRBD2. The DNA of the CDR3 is TGTGCCTGGAGTCGCGCGGGGGTAGCGAACACCGGGGAGCTGTTTTTT. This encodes CAWSRAGVANTGELFF.